Sequencing of this TCR beta chain was carried out in a study of PD-1 blockade in classical Hodgkin lymphoma. Repertoires were generated with immunoSEQ multiplex PCR, while TCRdb's copy carries only in-frame clones and drops some. The sample yields 14,000 or so clones, roughly 80% seen once. CDR1 and CDR2 (germline): MGHDK, SYGVNS. The CDR3 covers 16 residues. V lost 2 bases, J lost 3 bases, and 4 bases stayed unmatched. Each patient experienced a relapse that followed autologous stem cell transplantation, and brentuximab vedotin exposure varied. The origin of this receptor is a human donor with classical Hodgkin lymphoma. The specimen comprised peripheral blood mononuclear cells (PBMCs), sampled before the second cycle of nivolumab. The chain is built from TRBV25-1 and TRBJ1-3, with 10 bases fitting TRBD1. The CDR3 loop is CASSERTGGYGNTIYF. CDR3 nucleotide sequence: TGTGCCAGCAGTGAACGGACAGGGGGATATGGAAACACCATATATTTT.